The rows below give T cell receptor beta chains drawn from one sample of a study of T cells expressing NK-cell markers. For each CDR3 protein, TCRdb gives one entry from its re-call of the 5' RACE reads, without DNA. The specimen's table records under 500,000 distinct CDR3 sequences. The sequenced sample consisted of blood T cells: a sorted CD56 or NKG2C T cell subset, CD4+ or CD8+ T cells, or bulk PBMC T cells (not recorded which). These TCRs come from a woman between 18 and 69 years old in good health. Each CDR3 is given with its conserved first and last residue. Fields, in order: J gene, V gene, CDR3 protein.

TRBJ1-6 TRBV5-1 CASSLGSDLAPLHF
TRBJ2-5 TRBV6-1 CASRPRGIQETQYF
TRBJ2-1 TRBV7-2 CASSLSVRERDEQFF
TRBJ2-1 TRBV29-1 CSVGFAGGSSEQFF
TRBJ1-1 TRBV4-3 CASSQGAGQNTEAFF
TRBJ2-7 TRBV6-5 CASSYLSGRAPYEQYF
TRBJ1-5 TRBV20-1 CSARDQETVNQPQHF
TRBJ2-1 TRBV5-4 CASSLVGGSLWEQFF
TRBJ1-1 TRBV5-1 CASSRLENTEAFF
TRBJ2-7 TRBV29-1 CSGTGSNYEQYF
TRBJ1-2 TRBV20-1 CSAGQGADYGYTF
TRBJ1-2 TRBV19 CASSPGTGVNNGYTF
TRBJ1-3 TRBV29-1 CSVPEGAENTIYF
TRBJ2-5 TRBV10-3 CAISPGTGNLETQYF
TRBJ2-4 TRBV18 CASSPPITVLIAKNMQYF
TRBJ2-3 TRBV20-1 CSARPIQRDTQYF
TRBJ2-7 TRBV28 CASSHSSYEQYF
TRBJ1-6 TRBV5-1 CASSSGQGENSPLHF
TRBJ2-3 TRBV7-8 CASSLAGGYADTQYF
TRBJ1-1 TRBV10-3 CAIGVNLMLQGVVMEAFF
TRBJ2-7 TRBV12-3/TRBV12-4 CASSPTYPYEQYF
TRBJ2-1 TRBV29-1 CSILRDNEQFF
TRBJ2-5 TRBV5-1 CASRQLGGQETQYF
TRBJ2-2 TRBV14 CASSPSSPRPGELFF
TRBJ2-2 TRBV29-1 CSVITGGTAGELFF
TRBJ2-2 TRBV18 CASSPWQGSTEHFGELFF
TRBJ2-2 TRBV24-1 CATRTGNTGELFF
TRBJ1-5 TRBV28 CASSPPGQGVQPQHF
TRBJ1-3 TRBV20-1 CSASAQGRWDTIYF
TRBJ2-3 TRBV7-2 CASSLGRGRNTQYF
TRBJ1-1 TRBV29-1 CSVQGGHTNTEAFF
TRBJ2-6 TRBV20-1 CSALQSHFLSGANVLTF
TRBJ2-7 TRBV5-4 CASSLGGPGYEQYF
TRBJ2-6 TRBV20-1 CSARDLLGAGANVLTF
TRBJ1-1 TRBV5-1 CASRGPTEAFF
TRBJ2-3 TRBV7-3 CASRSIGDTQYF
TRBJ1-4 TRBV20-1 CSATDRGLEKLFF
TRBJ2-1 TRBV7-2 CASSRERGGGNEQFF
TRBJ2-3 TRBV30 CAWTKGIFTDTQYF
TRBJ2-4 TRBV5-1 CASSLGQGKAKNIQYF
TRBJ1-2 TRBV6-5 CASSYTAGRRSYGYTF
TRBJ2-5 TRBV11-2 CASSLDVRGQETQYF